This TCR beta chain was captured in a study of blood T cell repertoires in COVID-19. Study information: Specimens from acute and convalescent COVID-19 originated in the United States, Italy and Spain. The cDNA or gDNA used as material had been derived from T cells, B-cell-depleted T cells, or PBMCs.

The trim removed 4 bases at V and 7 bases at J, leaving 11 bases unmatched. The CDR3 loop spans 15 amino acids. The germline CDR1 and CDR2 sequences are SGDLS and YYNGEE. Method: immunoSEQ multiplex PCR; TCRdb's copy keeps in-frame clones and lacks some. Of around 270,000 clones in the sample, around 90% are singletons; the top ten hold roughly 3.9%. This chain connects TRBV9 to TRBJ2-1, with TRBD2 matching over 7 bases. This receptor was identified in a man between 60 and 75 years old who had recovered from COVID-19. Sequencing was done on a sample of peripheral blood. This CDR3 reads CASSPLERGLNEQFF. The CDR3 DNA is TGTGCCAGCAGCCCCCTCGAGCGGGGACTAAATGAGCAGTTCTTC.